This TCR beta chain appears in the sequencing data of a study of blood T cells in healthy people across ages. Sample-barcoded 5' priming and a J-beta primer mix drove a second PCR of roughly 6 to 12 cycles. TCRdb processed the 5' RACE reads anew with MiXCR; each CDR3 protein has one entry. In the table there are approximately 1,700,000 distinct CDR3 sequences, roughly two fifths of which are singletons. Germline-derived CDR1 and CDR2 are LNHDA and SQIVND (reference sequence). The CDR3 covers 16 residues. The V gene lost 5 bases and the J gene lost 0 bases, with 14 bases spanning the gap. Sequencing was performed on blood. The V call is TRBV19, the J call TRBJ1-3; D gene unclear. The clonotype originates from a human donor in good health. The CDR3 nucleotides are TGTGCCAGTAGTGTCCATCGCCGGAGCTCTGGAAACACCATATATTTT. This translates into CASSVHRRSSGNTIYF.